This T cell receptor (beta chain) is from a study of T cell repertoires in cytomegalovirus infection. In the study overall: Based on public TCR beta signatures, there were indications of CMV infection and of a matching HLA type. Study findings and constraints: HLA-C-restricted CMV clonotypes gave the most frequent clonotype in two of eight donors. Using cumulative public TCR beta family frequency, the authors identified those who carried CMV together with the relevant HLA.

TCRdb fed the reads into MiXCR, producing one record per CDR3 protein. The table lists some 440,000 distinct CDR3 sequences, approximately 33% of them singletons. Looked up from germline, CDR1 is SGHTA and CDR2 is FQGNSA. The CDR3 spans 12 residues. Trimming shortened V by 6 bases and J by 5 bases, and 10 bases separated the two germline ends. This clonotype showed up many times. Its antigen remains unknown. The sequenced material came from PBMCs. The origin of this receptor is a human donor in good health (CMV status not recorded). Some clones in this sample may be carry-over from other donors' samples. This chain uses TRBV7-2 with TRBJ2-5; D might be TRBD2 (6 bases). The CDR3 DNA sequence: TGTGCCAGCAGTTCGGCGGGGGAGACCCAGTACTTC. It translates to CASSSAGETQYF.